This section outlines one T cell receptor (beta chain) sequence together with its context. These data belong to a study of blood T cell repertoires in COVID-19. About the study: COVID-19 samples from acute and convalescent phases originated in the United States, Italy and Spain. In each case, the material was cDNA or gDNA derived from T cells, B-cell-depleted T cells, or PBMCs.

Original analysis: Scientists estimated how many nucleated cells there were by amplifying reference gene primers. The table came from immunoSEQ multiplex PCR; TCRdb's copy has only in-frame clones and leaves some out. V, J and clone size derive from that table, while D and trimming were established from the DNA sequence. The table has 120,000 to 150,000 clones, about nine tenths seen once. V was trimmed by 0 bases and J by 7 bases, leaving 18 bases between them. The CDR3 length is 16 residues. The rearrangement joins TRBV23-1 to TRBJ1-1, with D possibly TRBD1 on 5 matching bases. TRBV23-1 is given ORF status, its function remaining uncertain. The source is an elderly woman with acute or convalescent COVID-19. The sequenced sample was peripheral blood. CDR3 sequence (DNA): TGCGCCAGCAGTCAATCGAATGACAGAGAAAACTGTGAAGCTTTCTTT. Translation: CASSQSNDRENCEAFF.